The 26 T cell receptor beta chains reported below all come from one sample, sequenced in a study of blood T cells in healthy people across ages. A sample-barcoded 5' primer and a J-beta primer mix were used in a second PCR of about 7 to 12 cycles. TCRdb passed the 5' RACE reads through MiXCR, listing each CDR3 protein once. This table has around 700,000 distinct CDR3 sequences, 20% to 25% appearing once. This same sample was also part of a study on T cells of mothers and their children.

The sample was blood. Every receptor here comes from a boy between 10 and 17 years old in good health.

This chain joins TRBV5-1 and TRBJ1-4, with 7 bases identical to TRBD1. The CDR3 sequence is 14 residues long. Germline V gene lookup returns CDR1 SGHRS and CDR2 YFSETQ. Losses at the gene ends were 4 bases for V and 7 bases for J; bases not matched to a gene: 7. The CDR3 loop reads CASSPGTASEKLFF. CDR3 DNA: TGCGCCAGCAGCCCCGGGACAGCTTCTGAAAAACTGTTTTTT.

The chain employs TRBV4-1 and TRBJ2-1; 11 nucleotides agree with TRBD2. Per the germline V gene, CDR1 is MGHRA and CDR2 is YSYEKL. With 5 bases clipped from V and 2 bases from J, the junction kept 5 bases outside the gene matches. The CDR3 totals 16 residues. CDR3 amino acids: CASSVQLAGAYNEQFF. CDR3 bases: TGCGCCAGCAGCGTCCAACTAGCGGGAGCCTACAATGAGCAGTTCTTC.

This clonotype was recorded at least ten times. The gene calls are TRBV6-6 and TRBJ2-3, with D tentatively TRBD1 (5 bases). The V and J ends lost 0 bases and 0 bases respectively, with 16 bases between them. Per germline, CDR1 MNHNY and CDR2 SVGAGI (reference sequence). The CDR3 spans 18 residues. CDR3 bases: TGTGCCAGCAGTTACTCCCGGCAGGGATTCTCTAGCACAGATACGCAGTATTTT. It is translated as CASSYSRQGFSSTDTQYF.

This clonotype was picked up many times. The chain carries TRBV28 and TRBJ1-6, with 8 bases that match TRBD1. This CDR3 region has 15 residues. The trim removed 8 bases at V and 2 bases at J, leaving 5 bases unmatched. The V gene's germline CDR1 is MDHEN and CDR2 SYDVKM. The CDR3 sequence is CASGEQGAYNSPLHF. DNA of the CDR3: TGTGCCAGCGGCGAACAGGGGGCCTATAATTCACCCCTCCACTTT.

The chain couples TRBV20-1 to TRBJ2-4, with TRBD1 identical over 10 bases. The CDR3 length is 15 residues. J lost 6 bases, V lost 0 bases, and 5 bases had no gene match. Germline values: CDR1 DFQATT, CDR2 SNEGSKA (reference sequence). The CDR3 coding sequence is TGCAGTGCTAGAGACGGGGACAGGGGAACAAACATTCAGTACTTC. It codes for CSARDGDRGTNIQYF.

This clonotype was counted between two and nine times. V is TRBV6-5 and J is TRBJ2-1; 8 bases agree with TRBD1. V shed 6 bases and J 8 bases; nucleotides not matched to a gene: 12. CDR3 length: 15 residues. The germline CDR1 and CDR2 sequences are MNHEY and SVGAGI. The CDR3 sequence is CASSGPGTGYDEQFF. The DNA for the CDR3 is TGTGCCAGCAGCGGTCCCGGGACAGGTTACGATGAGCAGTTCTTC.

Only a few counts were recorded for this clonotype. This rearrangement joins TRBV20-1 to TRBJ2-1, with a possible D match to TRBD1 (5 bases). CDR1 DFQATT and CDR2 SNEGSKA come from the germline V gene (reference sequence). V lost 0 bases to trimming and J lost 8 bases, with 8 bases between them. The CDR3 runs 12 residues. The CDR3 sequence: CSARDLRDEQFF. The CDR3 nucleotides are TGCAGTGCTAGAGATCTCAGGGATGAGCAGTTCTTC.

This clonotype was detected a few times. CDR3 sequence: CASSRAGTPTRDTQETQYF. CDR3 in DNA: TGTGCCAGCAGCCGAGCCGGGACTCCAACAAGGGACACCCAAGAGACCCAGTACTTC. This chain joins TRBV7-8 and TRBJ2-5, with D perhaps being TRBD1 or TRBD2 (6 bases each). Trimming removed 5 bases from V and 1 base from J, with 26 bases in between. There are 19 residues in the CDR3. CDR1 and CDR2 (germline): SGHVS, FQNEAQ.

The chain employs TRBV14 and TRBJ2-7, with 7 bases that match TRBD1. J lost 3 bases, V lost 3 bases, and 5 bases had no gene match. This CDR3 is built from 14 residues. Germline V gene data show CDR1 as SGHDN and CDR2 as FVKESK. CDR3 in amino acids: CASSQYRQGYEQYF. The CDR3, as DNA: TGTGCCAGCAGCCAGTACCGACAGGGCTACGAGCAGTACTTC.

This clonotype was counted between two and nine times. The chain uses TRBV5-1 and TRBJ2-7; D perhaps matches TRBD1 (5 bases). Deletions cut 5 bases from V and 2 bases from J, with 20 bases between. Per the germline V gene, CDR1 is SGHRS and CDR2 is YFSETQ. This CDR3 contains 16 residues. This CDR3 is CASSLGHRTIPYEQYF. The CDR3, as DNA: TGCGCCAGCAGTCTGGGGCACAGAACGATTCCCTACGAGCAGTACTTC.

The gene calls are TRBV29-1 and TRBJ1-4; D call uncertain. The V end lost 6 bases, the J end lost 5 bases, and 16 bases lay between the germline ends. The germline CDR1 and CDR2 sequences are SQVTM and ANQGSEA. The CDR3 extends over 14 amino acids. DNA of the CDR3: TGCAGCGTGGCTTCGGGGTTCAACAATGAAAAACTGTTTTTT. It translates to CSVASGFNNEKLFF.

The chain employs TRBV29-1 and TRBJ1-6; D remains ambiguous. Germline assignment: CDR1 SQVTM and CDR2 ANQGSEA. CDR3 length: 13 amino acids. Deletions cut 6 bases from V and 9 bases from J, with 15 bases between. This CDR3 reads CSVAAAGGSPLHF. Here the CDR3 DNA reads TGCAGCGTCGCAGCGGCCGGCGGTTCACCCCTCCACTTT.

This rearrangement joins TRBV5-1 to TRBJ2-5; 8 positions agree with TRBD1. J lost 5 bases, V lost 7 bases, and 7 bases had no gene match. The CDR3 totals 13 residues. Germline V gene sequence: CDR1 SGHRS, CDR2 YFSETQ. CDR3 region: CASAWAGGETQYF. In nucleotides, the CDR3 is TGCGCCAGCGCCTGGGCAGGGGGCGAGACCCAGTACTTC. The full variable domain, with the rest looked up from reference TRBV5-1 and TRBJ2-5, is KAGVTQTPRYLIKTRGQQVTLSCSPISGHRSVSWYQQTPGQGLQFLFEYFSETQRNKGNFPGRFSGRQFSNSRSEMNVSTLELGDSALYLCASAWAGGETQYFGPGTRLLVL.

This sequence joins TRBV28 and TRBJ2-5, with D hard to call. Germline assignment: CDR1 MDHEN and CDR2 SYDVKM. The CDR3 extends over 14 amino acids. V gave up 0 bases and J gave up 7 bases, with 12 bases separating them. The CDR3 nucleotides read TGTGCCAGCAGTTTATGGGCGCCGATAGGGACCCAGTACTTC. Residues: CASSLWAPIGTQYF.

CDR3 in amino acids: CSARGLAGEETQYF. The CDR3 DNA sequence: TGCAGTGCTCGGGGACTAGCGGGGGAAGAGACCCAGTACTTC. This rearrangement joins TRBV20-1 to TRBJ2-5, with 14 bases aligning to TRBD2. Germline V gives CDR1 DFQATT, CDR2 SNEGSKA (reference sequence). The V segment lost 5 bases and the J segment 3 bases; nucleotides outside the gene matches: 2. The CDR3 loop spans 14 amino acids.

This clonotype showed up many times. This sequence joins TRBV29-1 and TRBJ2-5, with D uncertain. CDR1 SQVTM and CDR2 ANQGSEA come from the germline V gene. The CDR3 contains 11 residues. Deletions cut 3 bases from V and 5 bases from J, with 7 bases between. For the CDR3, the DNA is TGCAGCGTTGACGGTGGGGAGACCCAGTACTTC. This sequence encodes CSVDGGETQYF.

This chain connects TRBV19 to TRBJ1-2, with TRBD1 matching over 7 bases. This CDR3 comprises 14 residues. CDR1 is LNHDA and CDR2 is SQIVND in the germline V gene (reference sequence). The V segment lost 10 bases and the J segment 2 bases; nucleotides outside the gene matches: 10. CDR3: CANLGDSGNYGYTF. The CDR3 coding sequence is TGTGCCAATCTTGGGGACAGCGGGAACTATGGCTACACCTTC.

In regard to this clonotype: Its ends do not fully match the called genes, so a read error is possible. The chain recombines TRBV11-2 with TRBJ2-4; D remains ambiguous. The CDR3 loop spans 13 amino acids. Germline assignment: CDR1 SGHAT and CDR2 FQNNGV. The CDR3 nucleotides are TGTGCCAGCACCTCGACACGACGGAACATTCAATACTTC. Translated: CASTSTRRNIQYF. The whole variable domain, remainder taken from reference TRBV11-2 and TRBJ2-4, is EAGVAQSPRYKIIEKRQSVAFWCNPISGHATLYWYQQILGQGPKLLIQFQNNGVVDDSQLPKDRFSAERLKGVDSTLKIQPAKLEDSAVYLCASTSTRRNIQYFGAGTRLSVL.

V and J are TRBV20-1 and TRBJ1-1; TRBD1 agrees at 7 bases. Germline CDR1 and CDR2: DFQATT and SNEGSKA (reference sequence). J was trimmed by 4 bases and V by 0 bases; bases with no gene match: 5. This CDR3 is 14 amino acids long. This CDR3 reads CSARDGYRGTEAFF. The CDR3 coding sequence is TGCAGTGCTAGAGATGGATACAGGGGCACTGAAGCTTTCTTT.

The CDR3 DNA reads TGTGCCAGCGCGTGGGGGGGGACCCAGTACTTC. Amino acids: CASAWGGTQYF. The rearrangement joins TRBV12-3 or TRBV12-4 to TRBJ2-1, with TRBD2 matching 7 bases. The end of the DNA fits TRBJ2-5 better, so the J call may be wrong. The CDR3 loop spans 11 amino acids.

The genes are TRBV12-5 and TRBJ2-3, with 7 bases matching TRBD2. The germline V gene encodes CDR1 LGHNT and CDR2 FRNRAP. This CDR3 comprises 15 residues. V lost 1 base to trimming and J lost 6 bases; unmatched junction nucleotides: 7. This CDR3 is CASGLEREEGDTQYF. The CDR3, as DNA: TGTGCTAGTGGTTTGGAACGGGAGGAAGGTGATACGCAGTATTTT.

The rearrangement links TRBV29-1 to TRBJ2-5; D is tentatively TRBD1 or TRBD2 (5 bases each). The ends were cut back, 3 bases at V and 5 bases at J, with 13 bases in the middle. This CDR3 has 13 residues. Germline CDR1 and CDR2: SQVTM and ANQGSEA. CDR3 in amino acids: CSVDEGLWETQYF. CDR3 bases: TGCAGCGTTGATGAGGGGCTCTGGGAGACCCAGTACTTC. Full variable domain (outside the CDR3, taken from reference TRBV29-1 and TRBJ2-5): SAVISQKPSRDICQRGTSLTIQCQVDSQVTMMFWYRQQPGQSLTLIATANQGSEATYESGFVIDKFPISRPNLTFSTLTVSNMSPEDSSIYLCSVDEGLWETQYFGPGTRLLVL.

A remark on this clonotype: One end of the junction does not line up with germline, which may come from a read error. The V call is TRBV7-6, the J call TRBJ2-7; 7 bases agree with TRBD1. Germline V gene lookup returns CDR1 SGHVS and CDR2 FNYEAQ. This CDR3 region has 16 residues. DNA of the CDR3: TGTGCCAGCAGCACCCAAACAGGGGAGACCTCCTACAAGCAGTACTTC. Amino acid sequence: CASSTQTGETSYKQYF.

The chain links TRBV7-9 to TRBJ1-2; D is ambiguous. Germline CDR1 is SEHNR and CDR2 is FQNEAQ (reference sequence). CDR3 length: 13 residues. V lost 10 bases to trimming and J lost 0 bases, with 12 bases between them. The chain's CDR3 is CATNPPSNYGYTF. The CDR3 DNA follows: TGTGCCACTAACCCACCATCTAACTATGGCTACACCTTC.

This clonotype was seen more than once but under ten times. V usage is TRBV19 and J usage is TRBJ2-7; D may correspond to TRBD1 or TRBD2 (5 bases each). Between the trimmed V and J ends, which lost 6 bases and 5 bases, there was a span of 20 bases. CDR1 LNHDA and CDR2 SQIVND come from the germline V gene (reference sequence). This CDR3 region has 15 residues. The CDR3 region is CASSMDVEGLDEQYF. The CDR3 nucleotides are TGTGCCAGTAGCATGGATGTCGAGGGGCTGGACGAGCAGTACTTC.

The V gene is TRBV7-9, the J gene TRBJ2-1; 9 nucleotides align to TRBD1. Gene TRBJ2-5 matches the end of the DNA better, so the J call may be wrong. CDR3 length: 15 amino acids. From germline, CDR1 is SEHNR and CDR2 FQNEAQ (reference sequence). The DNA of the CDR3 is TGTGCCAGCAGCTTAACAGGGGGCTCTAGGGAGACCCAGTACTTC. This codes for CASSLTGGSRETQYF.